This TCR beta chain was recorded in a study of blood T cells in healthy people across ages. Through a sample-barcoded 5' primer and a J-beta primer mix, a second PCR was run for roughly 6 to 12 cycles. In TCRdb, the 5' RACE reads were re-called with MiXCR into one record per CDR3 protein. The sample shows under 850,000 distinct CDR3 sequences, approximately 35% of them seen only once. RNA extraction gave at least 5 micrograms of total RNA per sample. This clonotype was recorded a few times. This clonotype was sampled from a man between 18 and 29 years old in good health. The specimen was blood.

As DNA, the CDR3 is TGTGCCAGCAGCCCACAACAGAATAACTATGGCTACACCTTC. It is translated as CASSPQQNNYGYTF. This sequence joins TRBV3-1 and TRBJ1-2; D is unclear. The CDR3 is 14 amino acids. Trimming cost V 4 bases and J 1 base, with 10 bases left between them. CDR1 is LGHDT, CDR2 YNNKEL, per germline (reference sequence).